Listed below are T cell receptor beta chains from one sample, sequenced in a study of blood T cells in healthy people across ages. TCRdb re-called the 5' RACE reads with MiXCR, one entry per CDR3 protein. Of about 900,000 distinct CDR3 sequences listed, about 48% are singletons. The sequencing sample was made of blood. These receptors were collected from a man younger than 40 in good health. CDR3s include the opening cysteine and the closing phenylalanine or tryptophan. A D gene is named only where the DNA matches it firmly. Some rows have no size entry. The others give once, few or many, or a class for an expanded clone.

len	d_gene	v_gene	abundance	j_gene	CDR3aa	CDR3nt
19	NA	TRBV25-1	NA	TRBJ1-2	CASSATTLSTRQDNYGYTF	TGTGCCAGCAGTGCGACAACTCTCTCGACCCGACAGGACAACTATGGCTACACCTTC
17	TRBD2	TRBV13	once	TRBJ2-3	CASSTRTSGGGTDTQYF	TGTGCCAGCAGCACCCGGACTAGCGGGGGAGGTACAGATACGCAGTATTTT
16	TRBD1	TRBV11-2	few	TRBJ1-6	CASSLVTGTDNSPLHF	TGTGCCAGCAGCTTAGTAACAGGGACAGATAATTCACCCCTCCACTTT
14	NA	TRBV7-8	few	TRBJ1-5	CASRMGYSNQPQHF	TGTGCCAGCAGGATGGGATACAGCAATCAGCCCCAGCATTTT
12	NA	TRBV7-2	NA	TRBJ2-5	CASSTFLGTQYF	TGTGCCAGCAGCACATTCCTCGGGACCCAGTACTTC
15	NA	TRBV28	NA	TRBJ1-2	CASSPAIGGGYGYTF	TGTGCCAGCAGTCCAGCTATCGGGGGAGGCTATGGCTACACCTTC
14	NA	TRBV13	NA	TRBJ2-5	CASSVGLDAETQYF	TGTGCCAGCAGCGTAGGGCTAGACGCTGAGACCCAGTACTTC
16	NA	TRBV9	few	TRBJ2-5	CASSVGYGGTEETQYF	TGTGCCAGCAGCGTAGGATACGGGGGAACGGAGGAGACCCAGTACTTC
16	TRBD2	TRBV20-1	NA	TRBJ2-5	CSARELAGGLIETQYF	TGCAGTGCTAGAGAACTAGCGGGGGGGCTTATAGAGACCCAGTACTTC
13	TRBD1	TRBV6-5	NA	TRBJ1-2	CASSGDSRYGYTF	TGTGCCAGCAGTGGGGACAGTCGCTATGGCTACACCTTC
12	TRBD1	TRBV12-3/TRBV12-4	NA	TRBJ1-5	CASRQGVQPQHF	TGTGCCAGCAGACAGGGGGTCCAGCCCCAGCATTTT
13	NA	TRBV20-1	NA	TRBJ2-5	CSARVTAQETQYF	TGCAGTGCTAGAGTCACAGCCCAAGAGACCCAGTACTTC
13	NA	TRBV7-2	few	TRBJ2-7	CASPVSGWYEQYF	TGTGCCAGCCCGGTTAGCGGTTGGTACGAGCAGTACTTC
16	NA	TRBV20-1	many	TRBJ1-2	CSARDGRDSANYGYTF	TGCAGTGCTAGAGATGGTCGGGATTCAGCTAACTATGGCTACACCTTC
14	NA	TRBV20-1	NA	TRBJ2-5	CSARGRSFQETQYF	TGCAGTGCTAGAGGCCGAAGTTTCCAAGAGACCCAGTACTTC
14	NA	TRBV7-9	NA	TRBJ2-6	CASSGVFGANVLTF	TGTGCCAGCAGTGGGGTTTTTGGGGCCAACGTCCTGACTTTC
16	TRBD1	TRBV2	NA	TRBJ2-1	CASKLTGTGLANEQFF	TGTGCCAGCAAATTAACCGGGACAGGGCTTGCCAATGAGCAGTTCTTC
14	NA	TRBV6-5	few	TRBJ1-2	CASSYSRGPYGYTF	TGTGCCAGCAGTTACTCAAGAGGGCCCTATGGCTACACCTTC
12	NA	TRBV5-1	NA	TRBJ2-3	CASSPLGNSQYF	TGCGCCAGCAGCCCGCTAGGGAATTCGCAGTATTTT
15	TRBD1	TRBV20-1	NA	TRBJ1-6	CSARKTGGINSPLHF	TGCAGTGCTAGAAAGACAGGGGGCATTAATTCACCCCTCCACTTT
14	TRBD1	TRBV15	NA	TRBJ1-2	CATSTDRGGYGYTF	TGTGCCACCAGCACCGACAGGGGAGGCTATGGCTACACCTTC
13	TRBD1	TRBV20-1	few	TRBJ1-1	CSAPGQGNTEAFF	TGCAGTGCTCCGGGACAGGGGAACACTGAAGCTTTCTTT
15	TRBD1	TRBV9	NA	TRBJ1-5	CASSVGGQANQPQHF	TGTGCCAGCAGCGTAGGTGGACAGGCCAATCAGCCCCAGCATTTT
15	TRBD1	TRBV29-1	once	TRBJ2-1	CSVEEGRGRRDEQFF	TGCAGCGTTGAAGAAGGCAGGGGGCGCCGGGATGAGCAGTTCTTC
18	TRBD2	TRBV6-5	NA	TRBJ2-3	CASSYGGSGNVSADTQYF	TGTGCCAGCAGTTACGGGGGTAGCGGGAATGTTTCGGCAGATACGCAGTATTTT
13	TRBD2	TRBV20-1	NA	TRBJ2-4	CSVSGGLSGEQYF	TGCAGTGTTAGCGGGGGCCTGTCGGGAGAGCAGTACTTC
15	TRBD2	TRBV6-5	few	TRBJ2-5	CASSTTSGGAKTQYF	TGTGCCAGCAGTACCACTAGCGGGGGGGCGAAGACCCAGTACTTC
17	TRBD1	TRBV5-4	few	TRBJ2-3	CASSFLIGQGGTDTQYF	TGTGCCAGCAGCTTCCTTATCGGACAGGGTGGAACAGATACGCAGTATTTT
15	NA	TRBV12-3/TRBV12-4	once	TRBJ1-5	CASSRWGVGNQPQHF	TGTGCCAGCAGTCGGTGGGGAGTCGGCAATCAGCCCCAGCATTTT
14	NA	TRBV5-1	NA	TRBJ1-6	CASSLFSLNSPLHF	TGCGCCAGCAGCTTGTTTTCCCTTAATTCACCCCTCCACTTT
12	NA	TRBV24-1	once	TRBJ2-7	CATSDSSDEQYF	TGTGCCACCAGTGATTCCAGCGACGAGCAGTACTTC
14	NA	TRBV4-1	NA	TRBJ1-1	CASSHSRGNTEAFF	TGCGCCAGCAGCCATTCCAGGGGGAACACTGAAGCTTTCTTT
16	NA	TRBV4-3	NA	TRBJ2-6	CASSQDGESGANVLTF	TGCGCCAGCAGCCAAGATGGGGAGTCTGGGGCCAACGTCCTGACTTTC
16	TRBD2	TRBV2	NA	TRBJ2-5	CAGRAGAGGFSETQYF	TGTGCCGGACGAGCGGGGGCGGGGGGATTTTCAGAGACCCAGTACTTC
19	TRBD2	TRBV7-2	NA	TRBJ2-3	CASSSGLAGRLFSTDTQYF	TGTGCCAGCAGCTCCGGACTAGCGGGCCGCCTTTTTAGCACAGATACGCAGTATTTT
15	NA	TRBV20-1	NA	TRBJ2-6	CSASNRASGANVLTF	TGCAGTGCTAGTAACCGGGCCTCTGGGGCCAACGTCCTGACTTTC
15	NA	TRBV12-3/TRBV12-4	NA	TRBJ2-7	CASSLSWTATYEQYF	TGTGCCAGCAGTTTATCGTGGACGGCTACCTACGAGCAGTACTTC
14	NA	TRBV5-1	few	TRBJ2-4	CASGPEGGGNIQYF	TGCGCCAGCGGTCCGGAGGGTGGGGGGAACATTCAGTACTTC
16	NA	TRBV20-1	NA	TRBJ2-2	CSAHVRRGTNTGELFF	TGCAGTGCTCACGTTAGAAGAGGCACGAACACCGGGGAGCTGTTTTTT
13	NA	TRBV7-9	NA	TRBJ2-7	CASRPPQDYEQYF	TGTGCCAGCAGGCCCCCACAGGACTACGAGCAGTACTTC
17	NA	TRBV21-1	NA	TRBJ2-2	CASNRIQKIWDTGELFF	TGTGCCAGCAACCGAATACAAAAAATCTGGGACACCGGGGAGCTGTTTTTT
15	NA	TRBV14	few	TRBJ2-7	CASSHSIQGTYEQYF	TGTGCCAGCAGCCACTCGATACAGGGAACCTACGAGCAGTACTTC
13	TRBD1	TRBV28	NA	TRBJ2-7	CASGDRGLIEQYF	TGTGCCAGCGGTGACAGGGGGCTTATCGAGCAGTACTTC
14	NA	TRBV7-2	few	TRBJ2-7	CASSSGLAGYEQYF	TGTGCCAGCAGCTCAGGACTGGCAGGGTACGAGCAGTACTTC
16	NA	TRBV7-9	NA	TRBJ1-5	CASSSDVGGGNQPQHF	TGTGCCAGCAGCTCTGACGTGGGAGGCGGCAATCAGCCCCAGCATTTT
16	NA	TRBV14	NA	TRBJ2-5	CASSQELAGWPQDQYF	TGTGCCAGCAGCCAAGAGTTGGCAGGGTGGCCCCAGGATCAGTACTTC
14	TRBD1	TRBV2	NA	TRBJ2-7	CASNTRDRVYEQYF	TGTGCCAGCAATACCCGGGACAGGGTCTACGAGCAGTACTTC
13	NA	TRBV27	many	TRBJ2-6	CASSLRGANVLTF	TGTGCCAGCAGTTTACGGGGGGCCAACGTCCTGACTTTC